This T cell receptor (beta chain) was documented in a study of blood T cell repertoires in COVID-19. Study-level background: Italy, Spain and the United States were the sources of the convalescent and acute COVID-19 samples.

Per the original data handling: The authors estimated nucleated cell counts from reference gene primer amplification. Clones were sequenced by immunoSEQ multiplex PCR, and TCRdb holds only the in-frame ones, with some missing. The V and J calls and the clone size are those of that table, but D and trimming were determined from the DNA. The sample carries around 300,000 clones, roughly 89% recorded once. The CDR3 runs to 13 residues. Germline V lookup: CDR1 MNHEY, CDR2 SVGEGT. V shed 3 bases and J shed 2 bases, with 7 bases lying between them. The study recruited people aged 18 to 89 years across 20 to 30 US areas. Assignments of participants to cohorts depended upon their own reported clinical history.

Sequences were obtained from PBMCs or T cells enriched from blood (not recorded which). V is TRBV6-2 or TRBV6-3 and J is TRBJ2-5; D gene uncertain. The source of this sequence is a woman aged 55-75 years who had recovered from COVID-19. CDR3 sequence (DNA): TGTGCCAGCAGTTATTCTAATCAAGAGACCCAGTACTTC. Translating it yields CASSYSNQETQYF.